These 2 T cell receptor beta chains were sequenced from one sample in a study of blood T cell repertoires in COVID-19. Some clones are missing from TCRdb's copy, which holds only in-frame ones; the method was immunoSEQ multiplex PCR. In the table there are about 230,000 clones, about nine tenths of which are singletons. Source material: peripheral blood. Receptor source: a man over 45 with COVID-19, enrolled during active disease.

The chain carries TRBV30 and TRBJ1-5; maybe TRBD1 (6 bases). V shed 2 bases and J shed 2 bases, with 10 bases lying between them. There are 14 residues in the CDR3. CDR1 and CDR2 from the germline V gene are GTSNPN and SVGIG (reference sequence). This chain's CDR3 is CAWSRGGGNQPQHF. Written as DNA, the CDR3 is TGTGCCTGGAGTCGAGGGGGAGGCAATCAGCCCCAGCATTTT.

This chain connects TRBV25-1 to TRBJ2-4; 9 bases match TRBD1. Germline trimming cut 6 bases from V and 9 bases from J; bases unmatched to any gene: 6. Germline V gives CDR1 MGHDK, CDR2 SYGVNS. The length of the CDR3 is 13 residues. CDR3 protein: CASRDRGGGIQYF. In nucleotides, the CDR3 is TGTGCCAGCAGAGACAGGGGGGGAGGCATTCAGTACTTC.